This T cell receptor beta chain was sequenced in a study of blood T cells in healthy people across ages. This clonotype was observed a handful of times. The target antigen is unknown. The CDR3 totals 16 residues. Germline CDR1 SGHRS, CDR2 YFSETQ. Trimming shortened V by 0 bases and J by 2 bases, and 15 bases separated the two germline ends. A second roughly 7 to 12 cycle PCR used barcoded and J-beta primers. TCRdb redid the calling of the 5' RACE reads with MiXCR, one entry per CDR3 protein. The table lists under 750,000 distinct CDR3 sequences, around half of them singletons. General study findings and limits: Donor CMV status was unknown, possibly confounding expanded clonotype changes. Among T cells, TCR beta diversity per million cells dropped roughly linearly as age rose.

V usage is TRBV5-1 and J usage is TRBJ2-7, with D tentatively TRBD2 (6 bases). The receptor's source is a man aged 80 or over in good health. The sample was blood. The CDR3 DNA reads as TGCGCCAGCAGCTTGGAGACACCTTCGGGGGCCTACGAGCAGTACTTC. Translated: CASSLETPSGAYEQYF. The whole variable domain, filled in from reference TRBV5-1 and TRBJ2-7, reads KAGVTQTPRYLIKTRGQQVTLSCSPISGHRSVSWYQQTPGQGLQFLFEYFSETQRNKGNFPGRFSGRQFSNSRSEMNVSTLELGDSALYLCASSLETPSGAYEQYFGPGTRLTVT.